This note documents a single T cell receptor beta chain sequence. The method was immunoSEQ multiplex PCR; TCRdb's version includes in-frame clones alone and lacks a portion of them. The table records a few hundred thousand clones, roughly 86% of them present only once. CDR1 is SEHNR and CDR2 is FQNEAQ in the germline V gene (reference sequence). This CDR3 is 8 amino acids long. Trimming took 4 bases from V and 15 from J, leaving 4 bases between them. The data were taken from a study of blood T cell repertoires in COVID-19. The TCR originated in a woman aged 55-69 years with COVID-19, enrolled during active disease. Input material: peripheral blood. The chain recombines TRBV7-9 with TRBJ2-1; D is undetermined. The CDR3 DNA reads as TGTGCCAGCAGCTCCCGGTTCTTC. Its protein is CASSSRFF. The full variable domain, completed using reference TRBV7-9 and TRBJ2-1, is DTGVSQNPRHKITKRGQNVTFRCDPISEHNRLYWYRQTLGQGPEFLTYFQNEAQLEKSRLLSDRFSAERPKGSFSTLEIQRTEQGDSAMYLCASSSRFFGPGTRLTVL.